Below, one TCR beta chain is given with its context. CDR1 MNHEY and CDR2 SMNVEV come from the germline V gene (reference sequence). Trimming took 6 bases from V and 4 from J, leaving 18 bases between them. This CDR3 has 15 amino acids. Sequencing targeted TCR beta in T cells from blood (CD8+ and CD4+). Each Susac syndrome patient had definite or probable disease by recently defined criteria. Negative isolation yielded CD8+ and CD4+ T cells; FACS enriched TEMRA cells. The sample is drawn from a study of CD8 T cells in Susac syndrome. Study in general: Clinical remission applied to roughly eight sequenced Susac syndrome patients, and about 6 had active disease.

Reverse transcription of about 0.45 to 1 ug RNA was carried out with random hexamers. TCRdb redid the calling of the immunoSEQ multiplex PCR reads with MiXCR, one entry per CDR3 protein. This table has roughly 190,000 distinct CDR3 sequences, almost 96% appearing once. The chain recombines TRBV27 with TRBJ1-2, with D possibly being TRBD1 (6 bases). What was sequenced was CD4+ T cells from PBMCs. This sequence originates from a human donor with Susac syndrome. The CDR3 region is CASSDRGRIGYGYTF. The CDR3 nucleotides are TGTGCCAGCAGCGATCGGGGGCGTATCGGCTATGGCTACACCTTC.